These 21 T cell receptor beta chains came from one sample sequenced in a study of neurological immune-mediated disorders. Using its own MiXCR run on the 5' RACE reads, TCRdb lists one record per CDR3 protein. The top ten hold approximately 3% of the sample, which has approximately 100,000 distinct CDR3 sequences, approximately 4% seen once. The sample was PBMCs. Receptors were obtained from a woman between 50 and 59 years old with multiple sclerosis.

This clonotype appeared many times. This sequence joins TRBV9 and TRBJ2-1, with unresolved D. Germline loops: CDR1 SGDLS, CDR2 YYNGEE. The ends were cut back, 0 bases at V and 0 bases at J, with 16 bases in the middle. The CDR3 spans 18 residues. Written as DNA, the CDR3 is TGTGCCAGCAGCGTAGAAAAGCCGGTGTGTCGCTCCTACAATGAGCAGTTCTTC. Encoded protein: CASSVEKPVCRSYNEQFF. The full variable domain, its missing parts supplied by reference TRBV9 and TRBJ2-1, is DSGVTQTPKHLITATGQRVTLRCSPRSGDLSVYWYQQSLDQGLQFLIQYYNGEERAKGNILERFSAQQFPDLHSELNLSSLELGDSALYFCASSVEKPVCRSYNEQFFGPGTRLTVL.

This clonotype has ten or more counts. The V call is TRBV2, the J call TRBJ2-3, with D possibly called TRBD1 or TRBD2 (6 bases each). The CDR3 consists of 14 residues. V lost 3 bases and J lost 6, with 13 bases in between. CDR1 and CDR2 (germline): SNHLY, FYNNEI. CDR3 DNA sequence: TGTGCCAGCAGTGAGGAGGGGGGCATGGATACGCAGTATTTT. It codes for CASSEEGGMDTQYF. Using reference TRBV2 and TRBJ2-3 for the parts outside the CDR3, the full variable domain is EPEVTQTPSHQVTQMGQEVILRCVPISNHLYFYWYRQILGQKVEFLVSFYNNEISEKSEIFDDQFSVERPDGSNFTLKIRSTKLEDSAMYFCASSEEGGMDTQYFGPGTRLTVL.

In this sample, this clonotype turned up a few times. This rearrangement joins TRBV10-1 to TRBJ2-7, with D perhaps TRBD2 (6 bases). CDR3 length: 14 amino acids. The germline V gene encodes CDR1 WNHNN and CDR2 SYGVQD (reference sequence). The V end lost 10 bases, the J end lost 2 bases, and 18 bases lay between the germline ends. The CDR3 loop is CATTSRDRTYEQYF. CDR3 DNA sequence: TGCGCCACTACGTCGCGGGACCGCACCTACGAGCAGTACTTC.

This clonotype has at least ten counts. The chain carries TRBV20-1 and TRBJ2-3, with D hard to call. V was pared by 1 base and J by 7 bases, with 9 bases between. This CDR3 comprises 12 residues. Germline loops: CDR1 DFQATT, CDR2 SNEGSKA (reference sequence). The CDR3 sequence: CSARGGRNTQYF. Written as DNA, the CDR3 is TGCAGTGCTAGAGGTGGCAGGAATACGCAGTATTTT.

This clonotype was picked up many times. The chain employs TRBV12-3 or TRBV12-4 and TRBJ1-4; D remains unclear. V was cut by 11 bases and J by 4 bases, with 11 bases left in between. This CDR3 comprises 12 residues. The CDR3 here is CAVIGVNEKLFF. The DNA for the CDR3 is TGTGCCGTGATCGGAGTTAATGAAAAACTGTTTTTT.

In its sample, this clonotype was seen many times. The chain combines TRBV12-3 or TRBV12-4 with TRBJ2-3; 9 nucleotides align to TRBD2. This CDR3 has 17 amino acids. After removal of 5 bases from V and 4 bases from J, the junction contained 13 bases not matched to a gene. The CDR3 region is CASSPSRLAGGPDTQYF. The CDR3 DNA reads as TGTGCCAGCAGTCCCTCCCGGTTGGCGGGGGGGCCAGATACGCAGTATTTT.

This clonotype was seen repeatedly, ten times or more. This rearrangement joins TRBV4-3 to TRBJ2-5; D could derive from TRBD1 or TRBD2 (6 bases each). V was shortened by 0 bases and J by 5 bases, with 16 bases between the two germline ends. This CDR3 has 16 residues. Germline loops: CDR1 LGHNA, CDR2 YSLEER. CDR3 amino acids: CASSQEGGGFAETQYF. Written as DNA, the CDR3 is TGCGCCAGCAGCCAAGAAGGAGGGGGGTTCGCGGAGACCCAGTACTTC.

Of note for this clonotype: This could be a read error, since a much larger clone is one nucleotide away. This chain uses TRBV20-1 with TRBJ1-5, with no clear D. CDR1 is DFQATT and CDR2 is SNEGSKA in the germline V gene (reference sequence). The CDR3 runs to 11 residues. The CDR3 region is CSARLGQPQNF. CDR3 sequence (DNA): TGCAGTGCTAGACTAGGTCAGCCCCAGAATTTT.

The table lists this clonotype with many counts. The chain recombines TRBV29-1 with TRBJ2-7, with 7 bases matching TRBD1. V lost 5 bases to trimming and J lost 0 bases; unmatched junction nucleotides: 7. The germline gives CDR1 SQVTM, CDR2 ANQGSEA. The CDR3 contains 14 residues. CDR3 residues: CSVTTGAPSYEQYF. The CDR3 DNA is TGCAGCGTTACAACAGGGGCCCCCTCCTACGAGCAGTACTTC.

This clonotype was detected ten times or more. This chain connects TRBV18 to TRBJ2-2; TRBD1 matches 8 bases. The CDR3 is 16 amino acids. Germline CDR1 is KGHSH and CDR2 is LQKENI. Germline trimming cut 0 bases from V and 5 bases from J; bases unmatched to any gene: 5. The CDR3 DNA reads as TGTGCCAGCTCACCACCTAACGACAGGGGTACCGGGGAGCTGTTTTTT. Protein sequence: CASSPPNDRGTGELFF. Supplemented by reference TRBV18 and TRBJ2-2, the full variable domain reads NAGVMQNPRHLVRRRGQEARLRCSPMKGHSHVYWYRQLPEEGLKFMVYLQKENIIDESGMPKERFSAEFPKEGPSILRIQQVVRGDSAAYFCASSPPNDRGTGELFFGEGSRLTVL.

This clonotype showed up many times. This sequence joins TRBV20-1 and TRBJ1-5; 7 bases agree with TRBD1. Germline V gene sequence: CDR1 DFQATT, CDR2 SNEGSKA (reference sequence). Trimming at V came to 4 bases and at J to 3 bases, leaving 6 bases not matched to a gene. This CDR3 region has 14 residues. This CDR3 reads CSAKTGTANQPQHF. CDR3 DNA: TGCAGTGCTAAAACCGGGACAGCCAATCAGCCCCAGCATTTT.

V and J are TRBV3-1 and TRBJ2-3, with D perhaps TRBD1 (5 bases). Germline CDR1 is LGHDT and CDR2 is YNNKEL (reference sequence). The V gene lost 0 bases and the J gene lost 10 bases, with 14 bases spanning the gap. This CDR3 spans 14 amino acids. CDR3 loop: CASSQDAAWGAQYF. DNA of the CDR3: TGTGCCAGCAGCCAAGATGCGGCCTGGGGCGCGCAGTATTTT.

This clonotype came up many times. This rearrangement joins TRBV9 to TRBJ1-2; D unresolved. There are 15 residues in the CDR3. V lost 1 base, J lost 0 bases, and 10 bases lay in between. Germline V gene lookup returns CDR1 SGDLS and CDR2 YYNGEE. The CDR3 sequence: CASSVQDGTNYGYTF. CDR3 sequence (DNA): TGTGCCAGCAGCGTACAGGACGGCACTAACTATGGCTACACCTTC.

In this sample, this clonotype turned up many times. The J gene is TRBJ1-5, the V gene TRBV28; TRBD1 is a possible D gene (6 bases). V was shortened by 2 bases and J by 2 bases, with 10 bases between the two germline ends. The germline gives CDR1 MDHEN, CDR2 SYDVKM. This CDR3 is built from 15 residues. CDR3 protein: CASSLRGNGNQPQHF. Written as DNA, the CDR3 is TGTGCCAGCAGTTTAAGGGGGAACGGCAATCAGCCCCAGCATTTT.

There are many counts of this clonotype. The chain carries TRBV20-1 and TRBJ2-5; 7 bases agree with TRBD1. CDR3 length: 13 residues. CDR1 is DFQATT, CDR2 SNEGSKA, per germline (reference sequence). CDR3 nucleotide sequence: TGCACCCCAATCCCAGGGGGTCAAGAGACCCAGTACTTC. Its translation is CTPIPGGQETQYF.

This clonotype was seen ten or more times. The rearrangement uses TRBV7-2 and TRBJ1-3, with D possibly being TRBD1 (6 bases). This CDR3 is built from 16 residues. Germline CDR1 is SGHTA and CDR2 is FQGNSA. Trimming shortened V by 0 bases and J by 0 bases, and 9 bases separated the two germline ends. The DNA of the CDR3 is TGTGCCAGCAGCTTAGCGCTAGGGGGCTCTGGAAACACCATATATTTT. This codes for CASSLALGGSGNTIYF.

There are many counts of this clonotype. The V and J genes are TRBV4-1 and TRBJ1-3; D remains ambiguous. The CDR3 is made up of 16 amino acids. The V end lost 3 bases, the J end lost 3 bases, and 15 bases lay between the germline ends. The germline V gene encodes CDR1 MGHRA and CDR2 YSYEKL. CDR3 sequence (DNA): TGCGCCAGCAGCCAGGACGACTGGGTCGATGGAAACACCATATATTTT. The encoded protein is CASSQDDWVDGNTIYF.

This clonotype was picked up many times. The chain recombines TRBV6-5 with TRBJ2-1; TRBD2 is a possible D gene (6 bases). V was clipped by 2 bases and J by 3 bases, with 11 bases between them. The germline V gene has CDR1 MNHEY and CDR2 SVGAGI. The CDR3 is 15 amino acids. The CDR3, as DNA: TGTGCCAGCAGTTACACGGCGGGGAGCTACAATGAGCAGTTCTTC. Protein sequence: CASSYTAGSYNEQFF.

This clonotype was seen repeatedly, ten times or more. The chain is built from TRBV4-1 and TRBJ1-5, with 9 nucleotides matching TRBD1. With 2 bases clipped from V and 7 bases from J, the junction kept 6 bases outside the gene matches. The CDR3 runs to 15 residues. The germline CDR1 and CDR2 sequences are MGHRA and YSYEKL. The CDR3 is CASSQPTTGGQPQHF. CDR3 sequence (DNA): TGCGCCAGCAGCCAACCAACGACAGGGGGGCAGCCCCAGCATTTT.

This clonotype appeared many times. This chain uses TRBV12-3 or TRBV12-4 with TRBJ1-4, with TRBD1 as a possible D gene (5 bases). This CDR3 comprises 14 residues. V lost 6 bases and J lost 8, with 16 bases in between. In nucleotides, the CDR3 is TGTGCCAGCAGACACGGCGGGGCATGGGAAAAACTGTTTTTT. It translates to CASRHGGAWEKLFF.

In regard to this clonotype: Since a much larger clone is just one base distant, this may be a read error. The chain is built from TRBV7-6 and TRBJ2-3, with TRBD2 matching 7 bases. The V gene's germline CDR1 is SGHVS and CDR2 FNYEAQ. This CDR3 has 15 residues. In nucleotides, the CDR3 is TGTGCCAGCAGAGCGTGGGGGGGATTTACAGATAAGCAGTATTTT. This translates into CASRAWGGFTDKQYF.